The 24 T cell receptor beta chains below all came from one sample that was sequenced in a study of CD8+ T cells in alopecia areata. Isolated RNA was reverse transcribed into cDNA used as the sequencing template. Some clones are missing from TCRdb's copy, which holds only in-frame ones; the method was immunoSEQ multiplex PCR. The top ten hold about 0.79% of the sample, which has 80,000 to 100,000 clones, roughly 42% seen once. The sequenced material came from CD4+ T cells sorted from blood. The receptors derive from a human donor with alopecia areata.

J is TRBJ2-5 and V is TRBV29-1; D is perhaps TRBD1 or TRBD2 (6 bases each). Trimming shortened V by 7 bases and J by 5 bases, and 14 bases separated the two germline ends. In germline, CDR1 is SQVTM, CDR2 ANQGSEA. The CDR3 contains 12 residues. The CDR3 protein is CSERRGAETQYF. The CDR3 DNA reads as TGCAGCGAACGGAGGGGGGCCGAGACCCAGTACTTC.

This chain joins TRBV27 and TRBJ2-1; no definite D call. Germline loops: CDR1 MNHEY, CDR2 SMNVEV (reference sequence). The CDR3 loop spans 15 amino acids. V gave up 8 bases and J gave up 2 bases, with 16 bases separating them. CDR3 in DNA: TGTGCCAGCTACCCACGGTCAGCCACCTACAATGAGCAGTTCTTC. Protein: CASYPRSATYNEQFF.

This clone was seen a few times. The V call is TRBV28, the J call TRBJ2-6; D possibly matches TRBD1 or TRBD2 (5 bases each). The V gene's germline CDR1 is MDHEN and CDR2 SYDVKM. V was pared by 7 bases and J by 0 bases, with 13 bases between. The CDR3 spans 16 residues. Here the CDR3 reads CASTGTATSGANVLTF. CDR3 sequence (DNA): TGTGCCAGCACTGGGACGGCGACCTCTGGGGCCAACGTCCTGACTTTC.

Points on this clone: At one end, the junction sequence differs from germline, possibly due to a read error. Other DNA variants within this sample encode the same CDR3. The J gene is TRBJ1-1, the V gene TRBV11-2; D is uncertain. The CDR3 is made up of 15 amino acids. Germline CDR1 reads SGHAT; CDR2 reads FQNNGV. The CDR3 reads CASSLSSQRTKTGVF. CDR3 DNA: TGTGCCAGCAGCCTAAGTTCACAAAGGACGAAGACTGGGGTCTTT.

This clone was observed a handful of times. The CDR3 coding sequence is TGCGCCAGCACCGCATCGGGTGTCACCGGGGAGCTGTTTTTT. It is translated as CASTASGVTGELFF. V gene TRBV5-1 combines with J gene TRBJ2-2; D uncertain. This CDR3 comprises 14 residues. CDR1 and CDR2 from the germline V gene are SGHRS and YFSETQ. Trimming removed 6 bases at V and 4 bases at J, with 13 bases between.

V is TRBV4-3 and J is TRBJ2-1, with 11 positions matching TRBD2. Germline V gene data show CDR1 as LGHNA and CDR2 as YSLEER. V dropped 0 bases and J dropped 4; count of bases not matched to a gene: 2. CDR3 length equals 16 residues. CDR3 nucleotides: TGCGCCAGCAGCCAAGAGACTAGCGGGATTTACAATGAGCAGTTCTTC. As protein: CASSQETSGIYNEQFF.

This clone occurred a few times. This chain links TRBV29-1 with TRBJ1-5; 8 positions match TRBD1. CDR1 and CDR2 from the germline V gene are SQVTM and ANQGSEA. The CDR3 is 13 residues long. The J segment lost 3 bases and the V segment lost 6 bases, leaving 4 bases of the junction unmatched. As DNA, the CDR3 is TGCAGCGTCCGGACAGGGACCAATCAGCCCCAGCATTTT. It yields the protein CSVRTGTNQPQHF.

The J gene is TRBJ2-5, the V gene TRBV29-1; the D is unclear. This CDR3 is 14 amino acids long. The germline gives CDR1 SQVTM, CDR2 ANQGSEA. The V gene lost 2 bases and the J gene lost 7 bases, with 17 bases spanning the gap. The CDR3 is CSVEWQETSLTQYF. The DNA for the CDR3 is TGCAGCGTTGAATGGCAGGAGACAAGCCTGACCCAGTACTTC.

There are a few counts of this clone. The chain uses TRBV30 and TRBJ2-7; D perhaps matches TRBD1 (5 bases). Germline lookup yields CDR1 GTSNPN and CDR2 SVGIG (reference sequence). This CDR3 spans 13 amino acids. Trimming stripped 4 bases from V and 12 bases from J, with 22 bases between. The CDR3 reads CAWTETDLYGPYF. The DNA of the CDR3 is TGTGCCTGGACGGAGACAGATCTCTACGGGCCGTACTTC.

This sequence joins TRBV4-3 and TRBJ2-7; D not resolved. Germline loops: CDR1 LGHNA, CDR2 YSLEER. The CDR3 runs 14 residues. V lost 2 bases and J lost 3, with 11 bases in between. CDR3 region: CASSQNWQFYEQYF. DNA of the CDR3: TGCGCCAGCAGCCAAAATTGGCAGTTCTACGAGCAGTACTTC.

This clone was seen more than once but under ten times. The chain carries TRBV28 and TRBJ2-7; TRBD2 aligns across 10 bases. With V trimmed by 3 bases and J by 3 bases, 17 bases remained unmatched. The CDR3 is 19 residues long. Germline V gene sequence: CDR1 MDHEN, CDR2 SYDVKM. DNA of the CDR3: TGTGCCAGCAGTTTCCCCCTCGTTAGCGGGGGGCCATGGGACTACGAGCAGTACTTC. Amino acid sequence: CASSFPLVSGGPWDYEQYF.

This chain joins TRBV29-1 and TRBJ1-4; 8 nucleotides line up with TRBD1. This CDR3 region has 13 residues. V lost 8 bases and J lost 8; bases outside the gene matches: 10. The germline CDR1 and CDR2 sequences are SQVTM and ANQGSEA. The CDR3 is CSTADRVGEKLFF. Here the CDR3 DNA reads TGCAGCACTGCGGACAGGGTGGGGGAAAAACTGTTTTTT.

This rearrangement joins TRBV29-1 to TRBJ2-3; D perhaps matches TRBD2 (5 bases). Germline V lookup: CDR1 SQVTM, CDR2 ANQGSEA. The CDR3 loop spans 13 amino acids. V lost 7 bases and J 6 bases, leaving 17 bases between the germline ends. This chain's CDR3 is CSAKRVLVDTQYF. The CDR3 DNA is TGCAGCGCTAAGAGGGTACTAGTTGATACGCAGTATTTT.

This clone was observed once. This CDR3 is CAWRPSVNTEAFF. CDR3 sequence (DNA): TGTGCCTGGAGGCCTTCAGTGAACACTGAAGCTTTCTTT. This chain joins TRBV30 and TRBJ1-1; D gene unclear. Germline CDR1 GTSNPN, CDR2 SVGIG (reference sequence). The CDR3 consists of 13 residues. V lost 3 bases, J lost 0 bases, and 8 bases lay in between.

The chain links TRBV4-2 to TRBJ2-7, with D possibly matching TRBD1 (6 bases). The germline CDR1 and CDR2 sequences are LGHNA and YNFKEQ. The CDR3 contains 15 residues. V lost 0 bases and J 6 bases, leaving 15 bases between the germline ends. CDR3 protein: CASSQDGLGASEQYF. The CDR3 DNA reads as TGTGCCAGCAGCCAAGATGGGTTGGGGGCATCCGAGCAGTACTTC.

The chain joins TRBV29-1 to TRBJ2-3; D is possibly TRBD1 (5 bases). Germline CDR1 and CDR2: SQVTM and ANQGSEA. V was trimmed by 5 bases and J by 3 bases, leaving 15 bases between them. CDR3 length equals 14 residues. In DNA, the CDR3 is TGCAGCGTTCCCTGGGGCGTGGGTACAGATACGCAGTATTTT. It is translated as CSVPWGVGTDTQYF.

This clone was recorded a few times. The J gene is TRBJ2-3, the V gene TRBV29-1, with 9 nucleotides matching TRBD1. CDR1 and CDR2 (germline): SQVTM, ANQGSEA. V was clipped by 5 bases and J by 11 bases; unmatched bases: 8. The CDR3 loop spans 12 amino acids. Written as DNA, the CDR3 is TGCAGCGTTCTTAGGACAGGGGAGGTGCAGTATTTT. Translating gives CSVLRTGEVQYF.

This sequence joins TRBV30 and TRBJ2-6; the D gene is possibly TRBD2 (5 bases). V lost 4 bases and J 7 bases, leaving 8 bases between the germline ends. The CDR3 is 12 amino acids. The germline gives CDR1 GTSNPN, CDR2 SVGIG (reference sequence). DNA of the CDR3: TGTGCCTGGAAGGACTTTGCCAACGTCCTGACTTTC. Protein sequence: CAWKDFANVLTF.

This clone was counted a few times. The chain couples TRBV6-5 to TRBJ2-7; D possibly corresponds to TRBD2 (5 bases). Germline V lookup: CDR1 MNHEY, CDR2 SVGAGI. The V and J ends lost 4 bases and 6 bases respectively, with 13 bases between them. The CDR3 covers 13 residues. The CDR3 spells CASSWSRRAEQYF. CDR3 sequence (DNA): TGTGCCAGCAGTTGGAGCAGGCGGGCCGAGCAGTACTTC.

This chain connects TRBV28 to TRBJ2-2; 11 nucleotides match TRBD2. The V gene's germline CDR1 is MDHEN and CDR2 SYDVKM. The CDR3 contains 17 residues. After removal of 3 bases from V and 6 bases from J, the junction contained 9 bases not matched to a gene. The CDR3 DNA is TGTGCCAGCAGTTTGTTTGATCTAGCGGGGGGTCCCGGGGAGCTGTTTTTT. Translating gives CASSLFDLAGGPGELFF.

The chain has TRBV5-1 and TRBJ2-3; D call uncertain. CDR1 and CDR2 (germline): SGHRS, YFSETQ. The V end lost 0 bases, the J end lost 0 bases, and 8 bases lay between the germline ends. The CDR3 is 15 amino acids. In DNA, the CDR3 is TGCGCCAGCAGCTTGGAGGCAGCGAGCACAGATACGCAGTATTTT. Protein sequence: CASSLEAASTDTQYF.

The chain has TRBV5-1 and TRBJ1-5; possible D gene TRBD1, 5 bases. This CDR3 spans 16 amino acids. Germline V CDR1 and CDR2: SGHRS, YFSETQ. V was pared by 0 bases and J by 2 bases, with 12 bases between. The CDR3 loop reads CASSLDGREGNQPQHF. CDR3 nucleotide sequence: TGCGCCAGCAGCTTGGATGGCAGGGAGGGCAATCAGCCCCAGCATTTT.

The chain links TRBV29-1 to TRBJ1-1; the D gene is possibly TRBD1 (5 bases). With 7 bases removed from V and 5 bases from J, the gap between germline ends came to 17 bases. CDR3 length: 13 amino acids. Germline CDR1 and CDR2: SQVTM and ANQGSEA. The CDR3 DNA reads as TGCAGCGCTTACAGCGCGGGGGGGACTGAAGCTTTCTTT. Its protein product is CSAYSAGGTEAFF. The variable domain in full, with the rest retrieved from reference TRBV29-1 and TRBJ1-1, is SAVISQKPSRDICQRGTSLTIQCQVDSQVTMMFWYRQQPGQSLTLIATANQGSEATYESGFVIDKFPISRPNLTFSTLTVSNMSPEDSSIYLCSAYSAGGTEAFFGQGTRLTVV.

The gene calls are TRBV28 and TRBJ2-5, with TRBD1 matching 7 bases. Germline-derived CDR1 and CDR2 are MDHEN and SYDVKM. J gave up 1 base and V 6 bases, and 2 bases lay outside the gene matches. The CDR3 has 13 amino acids. As DNA, the CDR3 is TGTGCCAGCAGCCCAGGGGGCCAAGAGACCCAGTACTTC. Translated: CASSPGGQETQYF. The variable domain in full, with the rest retrieved from reference TRBV28 and TRBJ2-5, is DVKVTQSSRYLVKRTGEKVFLECVQDMDHENMFWYRQDPGLGLRLIYFSYDVKMKEKGDIPEGYSVSREKKERFSLILESASTNQTSMYLCASSPGGQETQYFGPGTRLLVL.